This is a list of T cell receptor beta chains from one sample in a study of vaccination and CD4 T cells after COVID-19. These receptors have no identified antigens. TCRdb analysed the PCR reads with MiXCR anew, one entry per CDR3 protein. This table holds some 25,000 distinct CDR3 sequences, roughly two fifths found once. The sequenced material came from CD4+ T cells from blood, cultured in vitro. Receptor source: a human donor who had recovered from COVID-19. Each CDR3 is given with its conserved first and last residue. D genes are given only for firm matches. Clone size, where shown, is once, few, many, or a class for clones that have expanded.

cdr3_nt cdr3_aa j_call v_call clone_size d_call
TGTGCCAGCTCACCCACGACGGTCTCGAGGACCCAGTACTTC CASSPTTVSRTQYF TRBJ2-5 TRBV18 few -
TGTGCCAGCAGTAACGCCGGGACCCAGTACTTC CASSNAGTQYF TRBJ2-5 TRBV12-3/TRBV12-4 - -
TGTGCCAGCAGTCAGGGGAGGGGCAACACCATATATTTT CASSQGRGNTIYF TRBJ1-3 TRBV7-3 few -
TGTGCCAGCAACGCAGGAAAGAACTATGGCTACACCTTC CASNAGKNYGYTF TRBJ1-2 TRBV6-1 - -
TGTGCCAGCAGCTTAGACAGATTCTCCTACAATGAGCAGTTCTTC CASSLDRFSYNEQFF TRBJ2-1 TRBV7-2 few -
TGCAGTGCAGATGGGACTCTGATTTCCTACAATGAGCAGTTCTTC CSADGTLISYNEQFF TRBJ2-1 TRBV20-1 once -
TGTGCCAGCTCTCGGGACGTCTCCTATGGCTACACCTTC CASSRDVSYGYTF TRBJ1-2 TRBV2 few -
TGCGCCAGCAGCTTGGGGCAGACCGGGGAGCTGTTTTTT CASSLGQTGELFF TRBJ2-2 TRBV5-1 - -
TGTGCCAGCAGCACAGGGGGCTGGAATGGCTACACCTTC CASSTGGWNGYTF TRBJ1-2 TRBV2 few TRBD1
TGTGCCAGCAGTTACTCGAATTCATGGACACTAAAATTGAACACTGAAGCTTTCTTT CASSYSNSWTLKLNTEAFF TRBJ1-1 TRBV6-2/TRBV6-3 - -
TGTGCCAGCAGCTTGGTCATTGGACAGGGGCGACAGCCCCAGCATTTT CASSLVIGQGRQPQHF TRBJ1-5 TRBV7-2 few TRBD1
TGTGCCAGCAGCTATGGGACTCACTCTTACCGCTCCTACGAGCAGTACTTC CASSYGTHSYRSYEQYF TRBJ2-7 TRBV28 - -
TGTGCCAGCAGTCACGCCGTCATGAACACTGAAGCTTTCTTT CASSHAVMNTEAFF TRBJ1-1 TRBV28 - -
TGTGCCAGCAGCTTACCCCGACAGGGCTCCAGCTCCTACGAGCAGTACTTC CASSLPRQGSSSYEQYF TRBJ2-7 TRBV7-8 few TRBD1
TGTGCCAGCAGTTTAGGGGGTTTTAACTATGGCTACACCTTC CASSLGGFNYGYTF TRBJ1-2 TRBV12-3/TRBV12-4 - -
TGCAGTGCTACCGAGGGTCGTGAAAAACTGTTTTTT CSATEGREKLFF TRBJ1-4 TRBV20-1 - -
TGTGCCAGCAGCCGTGGACTAGCGGGAGATGGGACCCAGTACTTC CASSRGLAGDGTQYF TRBJ2-5 TRBV6-2/TRBV6-3 - TRBD2
TGTGCCACCGAGGACAGAAAACTTAGTAACCAGCATTTT CATEDRKLSNQHF TRBJ1-5 TRBV15 few -
TGTGCCAGCAGGCCTGACGGGAACACTGAAGCTTTCTTT CASRPDGNTEAFF TRBJ1-1 TRBV25-1 few -
TGTGCCAGCGGACGACAGGGGGAAGCCAGCAATCAGTCCCAGCATTTT CASGRQGEASNQSQHF TRBJ1-5 TRBV6-2/TRBV6-3 once TRBD1
TGTGCCAGCGCCACTCCACGGGGGCTAGGAACTGAAGCTTTCTTT CASATPRGLGTEAFF TRBJ1-1 TRBV7-9 - -
TGTGCCAGCTCAGCGGACAGGGGGTATTCACCCCTCCACTTT CASSADRGYSPLHF TRBJ1-6 TRBV18 - TRBD1
TGCAGTGCTAGAGATCGAGGGAATGAAAAACTGTTTTTT CSARDRGNEKLFF TRBJ1-4 TRBV20-1 - -
TGTGCCAGCAGCTACCGACTAGCGTTTCCCTACGAGCAGTACTTC CASSYRLAFPYEQYF TRBJ2-7 TRBV6-2/TRBV6-3 few TRBD2
TGTGCCAGCAGCCTTGACAGGGACACTGGGGCCAACGTCCTGACTTTC CASSLDRDTGANVLTF TRBJ2-6 TRBV6-2/TRBV6-3 - TRBD1
TGTGCCAGCAGCTTAACAGGGGAAGGGAAGCCCCAGCATTTT CASSLTGEGKPQHF TRBJ1-5 TRBV5-6 - TRBD1
TGTGCCAGCACCGGGACTATGAACACCGGGGAGCTGTTTTTT CASTGTMNTGELFF TRBJ2-2 TRBV27 - TRBD2
TGTGCCAGCACCCAGCGCGGCTTTAACTATGGCTACACCTTC CASTQRGFNYGYTF TRBJ1-2 TRBV12-3/TRBV12-4 - -
TGTGCCAGCAGCTCGCGGGGGGGCACCTACAATGAGCAGTTCTTC CASSSRGGTYNEQFF TRBJ2-1 TRBV7-9 few TRBD2
TGTGCCAGCAGCTTAACTGGAAACACCATATATTTT CASSLTGNTIYF TRBJ1-3 TRBV7-9 - -
TGTGCCAGCAGCTTAGGGGGGGCGGGAGTTTACAATGAGCAGTTCTTC CASSLGGAGVYNEQFF TRBJ2-1 TRBV11-2 - -
TGTGCCAGCAGTGTCAGACTGCGGACAGGACCTACCTACGAGCAGTACTTC CASSVRLRTGPTYEQYF TRBJ2-7 TRBV6-1 - TRBD1
TGTGCCAGCAGGAAGACAGGGACCACTGAAGCTTTCTTT CASRKTGTTEAFF TRBJ1-1 TRBV11-3 - TRBD1
TGTGCCAGCAACTTACAGGGGGTGAGGGAACTTTACAATGAGCAGTTCTTC CASNLQGVRELYNEQFF TRBJ2-1 TRBV6-2/TRBV6-3 - TRBD1
TGTGCCAGCACCCAAGGATGGGATGACGGGGAGCTGTTTTTT CASTQGWDDGELFF TRBJ2-2 TRBV25-1 once -
TGTGCCAGCAGTTCCATCCGGTGGACTGAAGCTTTCTTT CASSSIRWTEAFF TRBJ1-1 TRBV6-5 few -
TGTGCCAGTTTGGATCGACAGGGCTACTCCTACGAGCAGTACTTC CASLDRQGYSYEQYF TRBJ2-7 TRBV7-2 - TRBD1
TGTGCCAGCAGCCAAGATCCAGAGGTTAGCAATCAGCCCCAGCATTTT CASSQDPEVSNQPQHF TRBJ1-5 TRBV4-2 - -
TGTGCCAGCTCACCAACTTCCGGGACAGGGTTTAACCATAATTCACCCCTCCACTTT CASSPTSGTGFNHNSPLHF TRBJ1-6 TRBV18 - TRBD1
TGTGCCAGTAATCCTGGTGGGGGGAGGACAAACACTTATGGCTACACCTTC CASNPGGGRTNTYGYTF TRBJ1-2 TRBV19 - -
TGTGCCACCAGCAGAGAACTAGCGGGAAACACAGATACGCAGTATTTT CATSRELAGNTDTQYF TRBJ2-3 TRBV15 - TRBD2
TGTGCCAGTAGTATAGGGGACTTTTACAATGAGCAGTTCTTC CASSIGDFYNEQFF TRBJ2-1 TRBV19 few -
TGTGCCAGCAGTTACCCGGGACAGAGCCTTTTAGCCTTC CASSYPGQSLLAF TRBJ1-2 TRBV28 few TRBD1
TGTGCCACCAGCAGGCGGACAGGATCCTACGAGCAGTACTTC CATSRRTGSYEQYF TRBJ2-7 TRBV15 few TRBD1
TGTGCCAGTAGTATAGAGGATCGGAGTAGCTACGAGCAGTACTTC CASSIEDRSSYEQYF TRBJ2-7 TRBV19 - -
TGTGCCAGCAGCTTTGGCCTCAGGGGGGGTCGGACAGATACGCAGTATTTT CASSFGLRGGRTDTQYF TRBJ2-3 TRBV11-3 - -
TGTGCCAGTAGTATTCGGGAGTATAATTCACCCCTCCACTTT CASSIREYNSPLHF TRBJ1-6 TRBV19 few -